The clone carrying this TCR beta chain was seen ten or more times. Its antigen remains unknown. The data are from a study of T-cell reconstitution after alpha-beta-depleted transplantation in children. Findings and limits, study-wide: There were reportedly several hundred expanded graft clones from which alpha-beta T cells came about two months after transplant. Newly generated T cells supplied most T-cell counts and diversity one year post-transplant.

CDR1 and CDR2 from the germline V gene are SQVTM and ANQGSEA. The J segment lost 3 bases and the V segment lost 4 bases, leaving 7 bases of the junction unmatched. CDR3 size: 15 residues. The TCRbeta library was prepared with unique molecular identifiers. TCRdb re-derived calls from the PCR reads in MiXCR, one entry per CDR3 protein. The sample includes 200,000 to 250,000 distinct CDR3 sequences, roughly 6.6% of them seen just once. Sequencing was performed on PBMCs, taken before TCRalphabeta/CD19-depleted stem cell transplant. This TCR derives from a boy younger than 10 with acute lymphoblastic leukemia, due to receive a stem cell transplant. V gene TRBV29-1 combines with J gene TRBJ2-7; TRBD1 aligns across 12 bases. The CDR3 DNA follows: TGCAGCGTTGGGGACAGGGGGCCCCCCTTCTACGAGCAGTACTTC. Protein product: CSVGDRGPPFYEQYF.